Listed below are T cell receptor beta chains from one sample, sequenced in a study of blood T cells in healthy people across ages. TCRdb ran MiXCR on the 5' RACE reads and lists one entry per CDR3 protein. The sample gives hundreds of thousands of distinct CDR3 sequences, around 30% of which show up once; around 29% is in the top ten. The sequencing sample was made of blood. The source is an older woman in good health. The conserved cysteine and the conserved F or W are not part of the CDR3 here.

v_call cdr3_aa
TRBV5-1 ASAQLTGENEKLF
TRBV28 ASSWDRVSGNTIY
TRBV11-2 ASSFDLQGSTEAF
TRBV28 ASSSRGFRTGANVLT
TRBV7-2 ASSSAFDRGYEQY
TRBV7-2 AGAGGHTGELF
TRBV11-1 ASSSGATSGRDEQF
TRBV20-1 SAVDEGGETQY
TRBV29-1 SVDQAGFDEQF
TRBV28 ASSRGQGPETQY
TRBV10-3 AISGDGSNEKLF
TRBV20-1 SAREVLRGDGATQY
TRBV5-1 ASSLRRDSYQETQY
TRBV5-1 ASSLASAGPKLDEQF
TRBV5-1 ASSGTMYSNQPQH
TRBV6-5 ASSYRQESYNSPLH
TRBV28 ASSRSGKSSEQY
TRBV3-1 ASSQVGTSGSLAKNIQY
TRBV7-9 ASSLAILEDKSIQY
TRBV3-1 ASSHGRGTDTQY
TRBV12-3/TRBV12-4 AAGRGVGYNEQF
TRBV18 ASSPERETQY
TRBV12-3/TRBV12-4 ASKLFVLGGPRNSPLH
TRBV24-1 ATSDNDRARVRDTQY
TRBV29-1 SVGNRDSIYGYT
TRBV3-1 ASSRLAGGQGTQY
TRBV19 ASRGTEMNTEAF
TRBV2 ASSVRVGKLF
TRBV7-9 ASSPQGMNTEAF
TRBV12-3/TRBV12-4 ASSHGLAGYYEQY
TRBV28 ASVLAGGPQETQY
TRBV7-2 ASSPGSLNQPQH
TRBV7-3 ASSLRGNSGANVLT
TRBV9 ASSVDGSYNSPLH
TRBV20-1 SARVLAGGYTDTQY
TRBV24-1 ATSAGLATSYEQY
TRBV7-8 ASSLGSVGKETQY
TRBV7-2 ASSLGYGAYNERF
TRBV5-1 ASSLGPQGTTYEQY
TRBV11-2 AGSLGTPY
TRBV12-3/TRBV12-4 ASSSPAGEQETQY
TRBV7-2 ASSEELGTAYEQY
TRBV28 ASRAPGTRSSGANVLT
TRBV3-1 ASSQGALGEETQY
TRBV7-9 ASSPSGGTTYEQY
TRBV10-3 AIRGRDGGSSYNEQF
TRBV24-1 ATSARSRGEQF
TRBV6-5 ASSYSSGSPLH
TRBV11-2 ASSSRQGYSYNEQF
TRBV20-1 SAESSSGTDYEQY
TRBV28 ASTGVGGCNEQF
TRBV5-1 ASRLQGRPPDTQY
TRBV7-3 ASSLAPGTGDETQY